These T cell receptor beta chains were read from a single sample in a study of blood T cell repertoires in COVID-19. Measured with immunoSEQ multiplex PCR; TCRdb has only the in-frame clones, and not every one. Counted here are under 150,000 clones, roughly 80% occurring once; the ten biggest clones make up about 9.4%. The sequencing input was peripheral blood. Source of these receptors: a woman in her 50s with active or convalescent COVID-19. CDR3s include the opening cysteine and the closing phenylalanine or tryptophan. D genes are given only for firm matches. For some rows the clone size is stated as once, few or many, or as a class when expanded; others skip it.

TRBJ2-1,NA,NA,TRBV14,TGTGCCAGCAGCCAAGATCTGCGGGCGGAGCAGTTCTTC,CASSQDLRAEQFF
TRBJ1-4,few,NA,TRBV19,TGTGCCAGTAGAATGCCGGCAACTAATGAAAAACTGTTTTTT,CASRMPATNEKLFF
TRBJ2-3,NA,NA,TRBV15,TGTGCCACCAGCAGAGATCTCGGGGTTCATACGCAGTATTTT,CATSRDLGVHTQYF
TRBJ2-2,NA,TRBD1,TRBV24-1,TGTGCCACCAGGGGACAGGGGGCATCCGGGGAGCTGTTTTTT,CATRGQGASGELFF
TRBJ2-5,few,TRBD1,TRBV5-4,TGTGCCAGCAGCTTCGGGACAGGGGGAGAGACCCAGTACTTC,CASSFGTGGETQYF
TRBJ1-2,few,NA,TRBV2,TGTGCCAGCAGTTCCTCCGAACTCGGAGGCGGCTACACCTTC,CASSSSELGGGYTF
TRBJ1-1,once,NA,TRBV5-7,TGTGCCAGCAGCGTGTACAGGTGTGGTGGCACTGAAGCTTTCTTT,CASSVYRCGGTEAFF
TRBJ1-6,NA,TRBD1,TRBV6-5,TGTGCCAGCAACCCTCGGGACAGAGATTCACCCCTCCACTTT,CASNPRDRDSPLHF
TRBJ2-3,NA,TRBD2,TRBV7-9,TGTGCCAGCAGCTCATTAGCGGGGGTGATCACAGATACGCAGTATTTT,CASSSLAGVITDTQYF
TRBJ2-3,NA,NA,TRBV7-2,TGTGCCAGCAGGATCGGGACTGGCACCCTCGATACGCAGTATTTT,CASRIGTGTLDTQYF
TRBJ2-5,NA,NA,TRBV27,TGTGCCAGCACCACAATCTACGGGGTTATACGAACCCAGTACTTC,CASTTIYGVIRTQYF
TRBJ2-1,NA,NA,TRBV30,TGTGCCTGGATCAAAGAGATGGGGGGTTACAATGAGCAGTTCTTC,CAWIKEMGGYNEQFF
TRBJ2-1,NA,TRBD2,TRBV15,TGTGCCACCAGCAGCCAGCTAGCGGGGGGAAGGGGTGAGCAGTTCTTC,CATSSQLAGGRGEQFF
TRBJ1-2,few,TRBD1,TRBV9,TGTGCCAGCAGCACTTTTCGACAGGGGAATGGCTACACCTTC,CASSTFRQGNGYTF
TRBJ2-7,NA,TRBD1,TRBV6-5,TGTGCCAGCAGCCCGGGACAGACCGGAAGCGAGCAGTACTTC,CASSPGQTGSEQYF
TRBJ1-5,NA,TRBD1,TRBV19,TGTGCCAGTAGTAGACAGGGGTTACAGCCCCAGCATTTT,CASSRQGLQPQHF
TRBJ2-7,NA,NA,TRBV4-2,TGTGCCAGCAGCCAAGATCTTTCTCGGGCCTACGAGCAGTACTTC,CASSQDLSRAYEQYF
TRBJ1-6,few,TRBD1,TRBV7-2,TGTGCCAGCAGCTCCCCAGGGGGTCAGGGAGTTTCACCCCTCCACTTT,CASSSPGGQGVSPLHF
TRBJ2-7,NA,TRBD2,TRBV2,TGTGCCAGCAGCCCCCCTAGCGGGAGACCCCACGAGCAGTACTTC,CASSPPSGRPHEQYF
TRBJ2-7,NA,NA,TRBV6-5,TGTGCCAGCAGACCCCCCACTGGGCAGCAGTACTTC,CASRPPTGQQYF
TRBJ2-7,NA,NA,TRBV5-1,TGCGCCAGCAGCTTGAGGACAGACCGACCCTACGAGCAGTACTTC,CASSLRTDRPYEQYF
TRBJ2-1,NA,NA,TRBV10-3,TGTGCCATCACCCTTAGAGAAGGGAGCTCCTACAATGAGCAGTTCTTC,CAITLREGSSYNEQFF
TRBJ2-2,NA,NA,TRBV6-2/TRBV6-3,TGTGCCAGCAGTTACTTAGGGGAAGGCACCGGGGAGCTGTTTTTT,CASSYLGEGTGELFF
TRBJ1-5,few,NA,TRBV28,TGTGCCAGCAGTTTTGCGTCAGGGGACAATCAGCCCCAGCATTTT,CASSFASGDNQPQHF
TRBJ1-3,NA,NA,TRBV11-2,TGTGCCAGCAGCACAGGGTGGACGCCGGGAAACACCATATATTTT,CASSTGWTPGNTIYF